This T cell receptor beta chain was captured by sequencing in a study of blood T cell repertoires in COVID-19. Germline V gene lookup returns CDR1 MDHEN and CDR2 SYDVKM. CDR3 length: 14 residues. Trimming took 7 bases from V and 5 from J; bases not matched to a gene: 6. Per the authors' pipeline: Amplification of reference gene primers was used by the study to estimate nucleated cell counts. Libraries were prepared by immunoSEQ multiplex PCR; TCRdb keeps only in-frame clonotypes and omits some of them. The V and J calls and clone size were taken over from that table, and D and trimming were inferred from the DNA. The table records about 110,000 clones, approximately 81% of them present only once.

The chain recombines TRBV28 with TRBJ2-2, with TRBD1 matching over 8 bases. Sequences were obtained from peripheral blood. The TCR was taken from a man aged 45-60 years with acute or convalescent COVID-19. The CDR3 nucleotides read TGTGCCAGCACCAAGACAGGGGTAACCGGGGAGCTGTTTTTT. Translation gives CASTKTGVTGELFF.